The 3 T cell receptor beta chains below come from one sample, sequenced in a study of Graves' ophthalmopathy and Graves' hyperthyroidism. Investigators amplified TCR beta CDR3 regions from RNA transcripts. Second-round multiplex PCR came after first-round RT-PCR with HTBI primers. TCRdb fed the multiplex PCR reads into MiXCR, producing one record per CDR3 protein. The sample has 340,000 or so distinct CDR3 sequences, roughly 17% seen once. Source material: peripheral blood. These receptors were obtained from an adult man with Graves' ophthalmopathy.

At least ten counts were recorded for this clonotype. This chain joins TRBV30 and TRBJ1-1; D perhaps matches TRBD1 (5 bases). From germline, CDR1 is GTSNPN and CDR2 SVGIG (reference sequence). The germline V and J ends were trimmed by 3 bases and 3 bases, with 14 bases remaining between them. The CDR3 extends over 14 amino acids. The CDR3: CAWRAGTEYTEAFF. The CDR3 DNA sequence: TGTGCCTGGAGAGCCGGGACGGAATACACTGAAGCTTTCTTT. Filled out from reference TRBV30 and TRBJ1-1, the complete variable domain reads SQTIHQWPATLVQPVGSPLSLECTVEGTSNPNLYWYRQAAGRGLQLLFYSVGIGQISSEVPQNLSASRPQDRQFILSSKKLLLSDSGFYLCAWRAGTEYTEAFFGQGTRLTVV.

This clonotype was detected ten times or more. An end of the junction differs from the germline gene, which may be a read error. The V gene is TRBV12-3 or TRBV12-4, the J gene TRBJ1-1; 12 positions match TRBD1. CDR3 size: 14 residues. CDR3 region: CASSGDRGPTEASF. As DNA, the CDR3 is TGTGCCAGCAGTGGGGACAGGGGGCCAACTGAAGCTTCCTTT.

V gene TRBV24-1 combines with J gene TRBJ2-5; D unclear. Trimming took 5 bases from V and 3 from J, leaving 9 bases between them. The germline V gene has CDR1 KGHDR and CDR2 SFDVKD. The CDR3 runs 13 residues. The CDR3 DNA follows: TGTGCCACCAGTGTCGAAGGAGAAGAGACCCAGTACTTC. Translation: CATSVEGEETQYF.